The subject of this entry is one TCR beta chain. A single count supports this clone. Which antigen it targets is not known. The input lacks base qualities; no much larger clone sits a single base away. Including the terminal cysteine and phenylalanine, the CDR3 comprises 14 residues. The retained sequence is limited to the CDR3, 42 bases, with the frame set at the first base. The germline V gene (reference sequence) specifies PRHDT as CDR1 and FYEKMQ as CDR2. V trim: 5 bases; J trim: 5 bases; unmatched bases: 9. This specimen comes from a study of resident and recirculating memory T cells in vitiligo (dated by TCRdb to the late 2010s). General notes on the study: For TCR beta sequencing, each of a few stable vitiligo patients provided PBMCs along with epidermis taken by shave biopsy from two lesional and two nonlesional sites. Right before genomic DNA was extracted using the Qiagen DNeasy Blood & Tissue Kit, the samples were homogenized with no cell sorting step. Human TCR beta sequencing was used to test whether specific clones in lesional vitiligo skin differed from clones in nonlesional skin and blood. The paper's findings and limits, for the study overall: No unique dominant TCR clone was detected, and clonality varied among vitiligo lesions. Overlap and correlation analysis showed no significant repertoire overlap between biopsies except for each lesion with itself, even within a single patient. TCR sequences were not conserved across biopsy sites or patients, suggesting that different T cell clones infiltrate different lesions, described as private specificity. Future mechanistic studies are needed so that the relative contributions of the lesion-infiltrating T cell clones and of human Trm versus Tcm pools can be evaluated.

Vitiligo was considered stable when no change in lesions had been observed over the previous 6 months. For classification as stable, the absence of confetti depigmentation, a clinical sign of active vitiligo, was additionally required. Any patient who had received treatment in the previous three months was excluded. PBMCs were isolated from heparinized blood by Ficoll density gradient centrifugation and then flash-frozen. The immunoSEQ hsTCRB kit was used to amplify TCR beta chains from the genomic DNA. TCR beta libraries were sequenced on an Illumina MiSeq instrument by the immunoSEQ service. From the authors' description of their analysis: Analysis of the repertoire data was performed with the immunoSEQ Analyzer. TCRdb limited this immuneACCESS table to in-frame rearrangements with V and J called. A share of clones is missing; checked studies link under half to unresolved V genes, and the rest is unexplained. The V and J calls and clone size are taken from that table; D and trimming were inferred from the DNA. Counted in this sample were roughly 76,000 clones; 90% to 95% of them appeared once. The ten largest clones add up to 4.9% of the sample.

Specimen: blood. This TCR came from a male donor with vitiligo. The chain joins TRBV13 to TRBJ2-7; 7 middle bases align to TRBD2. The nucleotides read TGTGCCAGCAGCCCCTTCGGGGGGAGGGACGAGCAGTACTTC. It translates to CASSPFGGRDEQYF.